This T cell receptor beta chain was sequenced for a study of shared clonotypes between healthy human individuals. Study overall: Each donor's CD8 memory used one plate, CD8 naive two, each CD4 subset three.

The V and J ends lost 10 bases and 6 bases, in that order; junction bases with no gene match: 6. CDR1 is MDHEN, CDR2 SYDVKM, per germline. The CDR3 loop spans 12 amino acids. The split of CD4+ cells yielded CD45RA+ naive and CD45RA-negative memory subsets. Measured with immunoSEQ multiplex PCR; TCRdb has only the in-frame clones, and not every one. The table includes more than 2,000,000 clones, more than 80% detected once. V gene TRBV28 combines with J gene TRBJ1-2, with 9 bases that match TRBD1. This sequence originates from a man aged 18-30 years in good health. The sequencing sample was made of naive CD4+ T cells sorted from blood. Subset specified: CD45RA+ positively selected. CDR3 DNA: TGTGCCACCCAAAGGACAGGGGATGGCTACACCTTC. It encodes CATQRTGDGYTF.